This is a list of T cell receptor beta chains from one sample in a study of post-analysis software for immune sequencing data. TCRdb re-derived calls from the PCR reads in MiXCR, one entry per CDR3 protein. This sample has approximately 460,000 distinct CDR3 sequences, with roughly 45% found just once. Material for sequencing was blood. These TCRs come from a girl under 18 with multiple sclerosis. Each CDR3 is given with its conserved first and last residue. The D gene is left open where the match is weak. Clone size, where shown, is once, few, many, or a class for clones that have expanded.

size	D	J	length	V	CDR3	DNA
few	TRBD2	TRBJ2-7	12	TRBV11-1	CASSYRGDEQYF	TGTGCCAGCAGCTACCGGGGGGACGAGCAGTACTTC
few	NA	TRBJ1-2	13	TRBV20-1	CSAAETGLYGYTF	TGCAGTGCTGCTGAGACAGGACTATATGGCTACACCTTC
few	NA	TRBJ2-5	13	TRBV7-9	CASSLVLGETQYF	TGTGCCAGCAGTTTGGTACTTGGCGAGACCCAGTACTTC
NA	NA	TRBJ2-1	15	TRBV20-1	CSANRMARQDNEQFF	TGCAGTGCTAATAGAATGGCGAGGCAAGACAATGAGCAGTTCTTC
NA	TRBD2	TRBJ2-5	14	TRBV4-2	CASSQGTSKETQYF	TGTGCCAGCAGCCAAGGGACTAGCAAGGAGACCCAGTACTTC
NA	NA	TRBJ2-7	14	TRBV29-1	CSVEDLATSYEQYF	TGCAGCGTTGAAGATCTAGCGACCTCCTACGAGCAGTACTTC
NA	NA	TRBJ2-7	12	TRBV20-1	CSALADLNEQYF	TGCAGTGCCCTGGCCGACCTGAACGAGCAGTACTTC
NA	TRBD2	TRBJ2-7	17	TRBV20-1	CSARDDLVAGGNYEQYF	TGCAGTGCTAGAGATGATCTGGTCGCGGGAGGGAACTACGAGCAGTACTTC
few	TRBD2	TRBJ2-1	13	TRBV9	CASSVASGREQFF	TGTGCCAGCAGCGTGGCTAGCGGGAGAGAACAGTTCTTC
NA	NA	TRBJ2-1	17	TRBV9	CASSATPDSGPYNEQFF	TGTGCCAGCAGCGCCACCCCTGACAGCGGACCCTACAATGAGCAGTTCTTC
NA	NA	TRBJ2-1	15	TRBV5-1	CASSLEQSSYNEQFF	TGCGCCAGCAGCTTGGAACAGAGCTCCTACAATGAGCAGTTCTTC
NA	NA	TRBJ2-5	15	TRBV9	CASSAEGLEGETQYF	TGTGCCAGCAGCGCAGAGGGGCTAGAGGGGGAGACCCAGTACTTC
NA	NA	TRBJ1-5	13	TRBV5-5	CASSLEGLEPQHF	TGTGCCAGCAGCTTGGAAGGGCTAGAGCCCCAGCATTTT
few	NA	TRBJ1-2	15	TRBV10-3	CATAQNLDVNYGYTF	TGTGCCACGGCGCAAAACCTGGACGTTAACTATGGCTACACCTTC
NA	NA	TRBJ1-4	11	TRBV6-5	CATRAREKLFF	TGTGCCACCCGTGCGCGGGAAAAACTGTTTTTT
NA	NA	TRBJ2-3	16	TRBV12-3/TRBV12-4	CASSPFLRDLTDAQYF	TGTGCCAGCAGCCCATTCCTCCGGGACTTAACAGATGCGCAGTATTTT